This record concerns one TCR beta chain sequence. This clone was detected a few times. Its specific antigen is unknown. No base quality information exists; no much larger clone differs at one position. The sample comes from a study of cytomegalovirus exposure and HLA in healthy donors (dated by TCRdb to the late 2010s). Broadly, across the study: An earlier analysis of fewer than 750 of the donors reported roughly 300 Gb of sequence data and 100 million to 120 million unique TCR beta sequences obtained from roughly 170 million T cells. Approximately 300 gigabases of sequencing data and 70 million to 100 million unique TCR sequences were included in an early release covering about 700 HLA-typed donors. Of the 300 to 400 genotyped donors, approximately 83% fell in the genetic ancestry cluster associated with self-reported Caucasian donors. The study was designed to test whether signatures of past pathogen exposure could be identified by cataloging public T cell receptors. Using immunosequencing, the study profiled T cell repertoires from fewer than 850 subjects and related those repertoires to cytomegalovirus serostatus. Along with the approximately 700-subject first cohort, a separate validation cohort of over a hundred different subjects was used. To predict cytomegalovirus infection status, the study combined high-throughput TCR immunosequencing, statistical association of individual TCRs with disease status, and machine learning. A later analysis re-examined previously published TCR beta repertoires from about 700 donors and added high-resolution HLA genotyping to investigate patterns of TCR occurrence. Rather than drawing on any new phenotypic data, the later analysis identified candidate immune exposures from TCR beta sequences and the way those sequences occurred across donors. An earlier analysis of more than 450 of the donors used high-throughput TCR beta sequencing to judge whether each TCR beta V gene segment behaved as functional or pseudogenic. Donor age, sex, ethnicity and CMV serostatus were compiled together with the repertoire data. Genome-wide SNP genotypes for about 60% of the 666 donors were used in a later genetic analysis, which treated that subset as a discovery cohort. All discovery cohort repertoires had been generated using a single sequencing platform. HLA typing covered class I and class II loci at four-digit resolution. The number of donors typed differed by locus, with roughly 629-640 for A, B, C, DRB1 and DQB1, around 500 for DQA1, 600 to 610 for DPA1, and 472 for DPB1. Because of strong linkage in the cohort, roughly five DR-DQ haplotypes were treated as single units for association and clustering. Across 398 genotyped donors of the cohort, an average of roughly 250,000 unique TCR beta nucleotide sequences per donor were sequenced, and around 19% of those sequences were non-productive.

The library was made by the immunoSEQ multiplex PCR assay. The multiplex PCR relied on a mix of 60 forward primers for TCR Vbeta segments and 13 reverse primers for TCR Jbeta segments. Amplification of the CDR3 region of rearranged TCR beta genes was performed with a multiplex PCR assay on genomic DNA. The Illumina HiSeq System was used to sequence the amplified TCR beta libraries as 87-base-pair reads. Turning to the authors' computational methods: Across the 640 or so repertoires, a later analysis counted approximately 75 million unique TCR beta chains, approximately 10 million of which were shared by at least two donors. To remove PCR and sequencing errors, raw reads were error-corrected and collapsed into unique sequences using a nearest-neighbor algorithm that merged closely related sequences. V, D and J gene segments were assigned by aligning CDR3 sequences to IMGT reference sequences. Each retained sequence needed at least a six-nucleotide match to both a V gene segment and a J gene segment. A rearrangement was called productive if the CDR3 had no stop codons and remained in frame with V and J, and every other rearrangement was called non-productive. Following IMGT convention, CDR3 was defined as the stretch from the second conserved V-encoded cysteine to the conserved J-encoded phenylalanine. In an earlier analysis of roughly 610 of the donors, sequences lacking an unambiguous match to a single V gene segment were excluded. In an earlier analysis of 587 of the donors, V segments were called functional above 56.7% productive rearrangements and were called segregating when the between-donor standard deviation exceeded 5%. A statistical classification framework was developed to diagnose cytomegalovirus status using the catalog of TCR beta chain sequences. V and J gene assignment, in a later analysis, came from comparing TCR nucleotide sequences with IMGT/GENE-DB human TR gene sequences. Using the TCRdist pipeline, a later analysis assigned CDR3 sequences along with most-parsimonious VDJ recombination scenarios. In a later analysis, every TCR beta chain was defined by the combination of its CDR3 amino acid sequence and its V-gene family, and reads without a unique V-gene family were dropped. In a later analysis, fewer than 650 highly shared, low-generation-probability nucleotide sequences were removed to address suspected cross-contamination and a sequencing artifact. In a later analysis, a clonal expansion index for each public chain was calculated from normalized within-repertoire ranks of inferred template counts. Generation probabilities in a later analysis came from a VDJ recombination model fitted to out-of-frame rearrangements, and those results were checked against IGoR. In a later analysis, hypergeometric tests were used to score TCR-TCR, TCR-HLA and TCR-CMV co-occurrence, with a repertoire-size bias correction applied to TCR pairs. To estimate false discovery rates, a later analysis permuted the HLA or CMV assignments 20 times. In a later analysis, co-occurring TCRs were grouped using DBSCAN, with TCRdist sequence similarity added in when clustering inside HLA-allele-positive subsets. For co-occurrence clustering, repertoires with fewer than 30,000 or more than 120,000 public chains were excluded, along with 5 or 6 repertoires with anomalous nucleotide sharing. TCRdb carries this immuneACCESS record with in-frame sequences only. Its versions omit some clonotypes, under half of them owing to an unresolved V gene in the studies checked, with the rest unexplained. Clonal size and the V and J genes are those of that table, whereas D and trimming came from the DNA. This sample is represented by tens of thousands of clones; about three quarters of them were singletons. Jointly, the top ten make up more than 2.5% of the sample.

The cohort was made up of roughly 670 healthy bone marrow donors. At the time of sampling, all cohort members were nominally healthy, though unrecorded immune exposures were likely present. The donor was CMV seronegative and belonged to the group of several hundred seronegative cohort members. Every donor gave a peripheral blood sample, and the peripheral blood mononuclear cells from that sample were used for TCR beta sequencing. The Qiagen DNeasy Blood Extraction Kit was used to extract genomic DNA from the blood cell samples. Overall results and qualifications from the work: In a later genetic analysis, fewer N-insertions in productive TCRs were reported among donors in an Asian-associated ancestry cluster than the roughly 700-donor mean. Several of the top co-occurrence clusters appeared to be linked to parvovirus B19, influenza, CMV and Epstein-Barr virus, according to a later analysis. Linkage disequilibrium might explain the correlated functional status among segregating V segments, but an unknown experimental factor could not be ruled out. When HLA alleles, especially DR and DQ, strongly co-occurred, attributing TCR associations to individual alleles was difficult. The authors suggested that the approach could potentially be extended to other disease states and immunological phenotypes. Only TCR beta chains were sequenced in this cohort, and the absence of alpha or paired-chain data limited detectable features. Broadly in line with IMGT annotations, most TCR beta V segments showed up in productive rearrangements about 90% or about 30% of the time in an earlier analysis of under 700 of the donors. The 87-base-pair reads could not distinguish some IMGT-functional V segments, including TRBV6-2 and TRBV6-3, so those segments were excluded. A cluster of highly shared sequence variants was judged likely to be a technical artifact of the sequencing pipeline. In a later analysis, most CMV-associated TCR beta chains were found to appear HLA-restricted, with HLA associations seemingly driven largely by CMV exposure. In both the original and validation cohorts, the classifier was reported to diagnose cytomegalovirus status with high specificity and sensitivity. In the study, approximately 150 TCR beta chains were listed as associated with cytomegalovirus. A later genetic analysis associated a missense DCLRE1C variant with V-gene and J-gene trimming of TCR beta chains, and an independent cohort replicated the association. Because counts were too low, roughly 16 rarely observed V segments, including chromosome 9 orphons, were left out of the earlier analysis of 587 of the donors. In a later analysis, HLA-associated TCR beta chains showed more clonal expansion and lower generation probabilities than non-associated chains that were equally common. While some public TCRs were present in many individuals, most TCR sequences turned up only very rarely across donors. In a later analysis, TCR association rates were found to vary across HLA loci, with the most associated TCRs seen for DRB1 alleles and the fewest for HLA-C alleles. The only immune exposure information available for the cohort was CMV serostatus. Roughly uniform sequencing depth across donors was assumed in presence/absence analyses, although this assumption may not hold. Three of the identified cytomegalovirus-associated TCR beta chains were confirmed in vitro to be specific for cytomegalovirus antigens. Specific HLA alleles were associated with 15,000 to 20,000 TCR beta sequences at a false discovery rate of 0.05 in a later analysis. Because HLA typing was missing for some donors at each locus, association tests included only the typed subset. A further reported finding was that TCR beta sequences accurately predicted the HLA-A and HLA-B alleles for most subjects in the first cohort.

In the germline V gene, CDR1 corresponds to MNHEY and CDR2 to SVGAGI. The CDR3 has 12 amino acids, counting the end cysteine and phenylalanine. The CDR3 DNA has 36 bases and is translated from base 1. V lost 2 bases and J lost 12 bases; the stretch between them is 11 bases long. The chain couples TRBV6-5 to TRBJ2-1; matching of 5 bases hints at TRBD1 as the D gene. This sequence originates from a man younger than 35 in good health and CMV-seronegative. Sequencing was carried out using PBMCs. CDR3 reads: CASSYTQGWQFF. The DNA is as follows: TGTGCCAGCAGTTACACCCAGGGCTGGCAGTTCTTC.